This is a list of T cell receptor beta chains from one sample in a study of CD8 T cells in Susac syndrome. TCRdb independently ran MiXCR on the immunoSEQ multiplex PCR reads; one entry per CDR3 protein. This table holds 120,000 or so distinct CDR3 sequences, 90% to 95% found once. Input material: CD8+ T cells from PBMCs. The receptor source for this set is a human donor with Susac syndrome. The CDR3 runs from the conserved cysteine through the conserved F or W. The D gene is left open where the match is weak. Not every row has a clone size; where given, it reads once, few, many or a size class.

clone_size: NA; v_call: TRBV25-1; d_call: NA; j_call: TRBJ2-7; cdr3_nt: TGTGCCAGCAGTGATCCCAGTTCCTACGAGCAGTACTTC; cdr3_aa: CASSDPSSYEQYF
clone_size: NA; v_call: TRBV4-2; d_call: TRBD1; j_call: TRBJ1-5; cdr3_nt: TGTGCCAGCAGCCAGGAGACAGGGGGGATGAATCAGCCCCAGCATTTT; cdr3_aa: CASSQETGGMNQPQHF
clone_size: NA; v_call: TRBV14; d_call: NA; j_call: TRBJ1-2; cdr3_nt: TGTGCCAGCAGCTCAAAAGGCAGGACAGATTATGGCTACACCTTC; cdr3_aa: CASSSKGRTDYGYTF
clone_size: NA; v_call: TRBV2; d_call: NA; j_call: TRBJ2-3; cdr3_nt: TGTGCCAGCACCCGCGGCCAGGGCACAGATACGCAGTATTTT; cdr3_aa: CASTRGQGTDTQYF
clone_size: once; v_call: TRBV20-1; d_call: NA; j_call: TRBJ2-7; cdr3_nt: TGCAGCCCGCAGGAGGTAGGCCACGAGCAGTACTTC; cdr3_aa: CSPQEVGHEQYF
clone_size: NA; v_call: TRBV12-3/TRBV12-4; d_call: NA; j_call: TRBJ1-2; cdr3_nt: TGTGCCACCCGTCCCGCCAACTATGGCTACACCTTC; cdr3_aa: CATRPANYGYTF
clone_size: once; v_call: TRBV5-1; d_call: NA; j_call: TRBJ2-6; cdr3_nt: TGCGCCAGCAGCTTGGCACAGGGTAGGGACGTCCTGACTTTC; cdr3_aa: CASSLAQGRDVLTF
clone_size: NA; v_call: TRBV7-9; d_call: NA; j_call: TRBJ2-7; cdr3_nt: TGTGCCAGCAGCTTAGAGGTGGGGGGACACCCCTACGAGCAGTACTTC; cdr3_aa: CASSLEVGGHPYEQYF
clone_size: NA; v_call: TRBV27; d_call: TRBD1; j_call: TRBJ1-5; cdr3_nt: TGTGCCAGCAGTGAACGGACAGGGGCGGGGGGTCAGCCCCAGCATTTT; cdr3_aa: CASSERTGAGGQPQHF
clone_size: NA; v_call: TRBV7-9; d_call: NA; j_call: TRBJ2-5; cdr3_nt: TGTGCCAGCTTCAACAGAAAACAAGAGACCCAGTACTTC; cdr3_aa: CASFNRKQETQYF
clone_size: NA; v_call: TRBV7-9; d_call: NA; j_call: TRBJ1-6; cdr3_nt: TGTGCCAGCAGCTTACGGGGGGTCCCTAATTCACCCCTCCACTTT; cdr3_aa: CASSLRGVPNSPLHF
clone_size: once; v_call: TRBV29-1; d_call: TRBD1; j_call: TRBJ1-1; cdr3_nt: TGCAGCGTTGAAGATCGGGGGACAGGCGCTGAAGCTTTCTTT; cdr3_aa: CSVEDRGTGAEAFF
clone_size: NA; v_call: TRBV13; d_call: TRBD1; j_call: TRBJ2-3; cdr3_nt: TGTGCCAGCAGCCGTCGTTCGGGACAGGGCCGCACAGATACGCAGTATTTT; cdr3_aa: CASSRRSGQGRTDTQYF
clone_size: NA; v_call: TRBV29-1; d_call: NA; j_call: TRBJ2-3; cdr3_nt: TGCAGCGTTGAAGAAACAGGGCTCGGCACAGATACGCAGTATTTT; cdr3_aa: CSVEETGLGTDTQYF
clone_size: NA; v_call: TRBV9; d_call: TRBD2; j_call: TRBJ2-5; cdr3_nt: TGTGCCAGCAGCGTTGAGGGTAGCGGGGGTGCAGAGACCCAGTACTTC; cdr3_aa: CASSVEGSGGAETQYF
clone_size: NA; v_call: TRBV20-1; d_call: NA; j_call: TRBJ1-1; cdr3_nt: TGCAGTGCTAGAGACGACCACGAGGGTTGGAACACTGAAGCTTTCTTT; cdr3_aa: CSARDDHEGWNTEAFF
clone_size: NA; v_call: TRBV4-3; d_call: NA; j_call: TRBJ1-2; cdr3_nt: TGCGCCAGCAGCCCTTTACGGTCCTCCTATGGCTACACCTTC; cdr3_aa: CASSPLRSSYGYTF
clone_size: NA; v_call: TRBV13; d_call: TRBD2; j_call: TRBJ2-5; cdr3_nt: TGTGCCAGCAGCTCCCGGACTAGCGGGGGGGACCAAGAGACCCAGTACTTC; cdr3_aa: CASSSRTSGGDQETQYF
clone_size: once; v_call: TRBV10-3; d_call: TRBD1; j_call: TRBJ1-6; cdr3_nt: TGTGCCATCAGCCCTGGGACAGATAATTCACCCCTCCACTTT; cdr3_aa: CAISPGTDNSPLHF
clone_size: NA; v_call: TRBV29-1; d_call: TRBD1; j_call: TRBJ1-2; cdr3_nt: TGCAGCGTTGAAGATCCGACAGGGGGTTATGGCTACACCTTC; cdr3_aa: CSVEDPTGGYGYTF
clone_size: NA; v_call: TRBV20-1; d_call: TRBD1; j_call: TRBJ1-1; cdr3_nt: TGCAGTGTTCGGGACAGGGGGGACTCTTTCTTT; cdr3_aa: CSVRDRGDSFF
clone_size: NA; v_call: TRBV6-2/TRBV6-3; d_call: NA; j_call: TRBJ1-2; cdr3_nt: TGTGCCAGCAGTTACAACGTTGCCTATGGCTACACCTTC; cdr3_aa: CASSYNVAYGYTF
clone_size: once; v_call: TRBV20-1; d_call: TRBD2; j_call: TRBJ2-5; cdr3_nt: TGCAGTGCTAGTAGTCTAGCGGGGGGCCGGGAGACCCAGTACTTC; cdr3_aa: CSASSLAGGRETQYF
clone_size: NA; v_call: TRBV9; d_call: NA; j_call: TRBJ2-7; cdr3_nt: TGTGCCAGCAGCGTAGCCCTGGGCTCCTACGAGCAGTACTTC; cdr3_aa: CASSVALGSYEQYF
clone_size: NA; v_call: TRBV9; d_call: NA; j_call: TRBJ1-5; cdr3_nt: TGTGCCAGCAGCGTTGACCCCGCAGAGCCCCAGCATTTT; cdr3_aa: CASSVDPAEPQHF
clone_size: NA; v_call: TRBV20-1; d_call: NA; j_call: TRBJ1-1; cdr3_nt: TGCAGTGCTAGCAAGGGAGGTACTGAAGCTTTCTTT; cdr3_aa: CSASKGGTEAFF
clone_size: NA; v_call: TRBV18; d_call: NA; j_call: TRBJ1-4; cdr3_nt: TGTGCCAGCTCACCGGACACCCTTGGAGAAAAACTGTTTTTT; cdr3_aa: CASSPDTLGEKLFF
clone_size: NA; v_call: TRBV25-1; d_call: TRBD1; j_call: TRBJ2-4; cdr3_nt: TGTGCCAGCAGTGGGACAGGGGAAGGGGTCAAAAACATTCAGTACTTC; cdr3_aa: CASSGTGEGVKNIQYF
clone_size: NA; v_call: TRBV15; d_call: NA; j_call: TRBJ1-1; cdr3_nt: TGTGCCACCAGCAGAGAGACGGTAAACACTGAAGCTTTCTTT; cdr3_aa: CATSRETVNTEAFF
clone_size: NA; v_call: TRBV29-1; d_call: TRBD1; j_call: TRBJ1-2; cdr3_nt: TGCAGCGTTGGGACAGGGAATGACTATGGCTACACCTTC; cdr3_aa: CSVGTGNDYGYTF
clone_size: NA; v_call: TRBV9; d_call: NA; j_call: TRBJ2-7; cdr3_nt: TGTGCCAGCAGCGTAGAAGGTTGGGGCGAGCAGTACTTC; cdr3_aa: CASSVEGWGEQYF
clone_size: NA; v_call: TRBV11-2; d_call: NA; j_call: TRBJ2-5; cdr3_nt: TGCGCCAGCAGCTTAGTTTGGGGCCAAGAGACCCAGTACTTC; cdr3_aa: CASSLVWGQETQYF
clone_size: once; v_call: TRBV6-6; d_call: NA; j_call: TRBJ2-7; cdr3_nt: TGTGCCAGCGGGCACGGGGTAGCGGCACCCTACGAGCAGTACTTC; cdr3_aa: CASGHGVAAPYEQYF
clone_size: NA; v_call: TRBV4-1; d_call: NA; j_call: TRBJ2-1; cdr3_nt: TGCGCCAGCAGCCAAGACGGCAGGGTCTCCTACAATGAGCAGTTCTTC; cdr3_aa: CASSQDGRVSYNEQFF
clone_size: NA; v_call: TRBV29-1; d_call: TRBD1; j_call: TRBJ1-1; cdr3_nt: TGCAGCGCCCGGACAGGGGCTGAAGCTTTCTTT; cdr3_aa: CSARTGAEAFF
clone_size: NA; v_call: TRBV27; d_call: TRBD1; j_call: TRBJ2-7; cdr3_nt: TGTGCCAGCAGTGGGACAGATACCTACGAGCAGTACTTC; cdr3_aa: CASSGTDTYEQYF
clone_size: NA; v_call: TRBV18; d_call: NA; j_call: TRBJ2-7; cdr3_nt: TGTGCCAGCTCACCCAACAGCGCGATCCCCGACGAGCAGTACTTC; cdr3_aa: CASSPNSAIPDEQYF